These 11 T cell receptor beta chains were all obtained from the same sample, sequenced in a study of cytomegalovirus exposure and HLA in healthy donors. 13 Jbeta primers and 60 Vbeta primers were used for the PCR. Sequencing was performed with immunoSEQ multiplex PCR; in TCRdb, only in-frame clones are kept and a portion is missing. Of approximately 150,000 clones in the sample, roughly 81% were seen once. Sequenced sample: PBMCs. The origin of the receptors is a woman aged 18-29 years in good health and CMV-seropositive.

This chain joins TRBV27 and TRBJ1-5, with a tentative D call TRBD1 (5 bases). The CDR3 sequence is 14 residues long. Germline V gives CDR1 MNHEY, CDR2 SMNVEV (reference sequence). V lost 5 bases, J lost 6 bases, and 14 bases lay in between. CDR3 amino acids: CASSSDRGSQPQHF. In DNA form, the CDR3 reads TGTGCCAGCAGTAGTGACAGAGGCTCTCAGCCCCAGCATTTT.

The CDR3 DNA sequence: TGTGCCAGCAGCTTGGCCTTCAGGGTCGGGTCACCCCTCCACTTT. Its protein product is CASSLAFRVGSPLHF. V and J are TRBV5-6 and TRBJ1-6, with TRBD1 as a possible D gene (5 bases). V lost 0 bases and J lost 10, with 14 bases in between. This CDR3 has 15 residues. Per germline, CDR1 SGHDT and CDR2 YYEEEE.

This clone has more than one count but fewer than ten. The chain is built from TRBV11-2 and TRBJ1-2, with TRBD1 as a possible D gene (6 bases). The CDR3 is made up of 15 amino acids. V was pared by 2 bases and J by 3 bases, with 13 bases between. Germline V lookup: CDR1 SGHAT, CDR2 FQNNGV. CDR3 in amino acids: CASSLRSGEDYGYTF. CDR3 bases: TGTGCCAGCAGCTTACGTTCAGGGGAAGACTATGGCTACACCTTC. Variable domain in full (rest from reference TRBV11-2 and TRBJ1-2): EAGVAQSPRYKIIEKRQSVAFWCNPISGHATLYWYQQILGQGPKLLIQFQNNGVVDDSQLPKDRFSAERLKGVDSTLKIQPAKLEDSAVYLCASSLRSGEDYGYTFGSGTRLTVV.

J is TRBJ1-1 and V is TRBV28; D not resolved. Germline V gene lookup returns CDR1 MDHEN and CDR2 SYDVKM. Trimming shortened V by 3 bases and J by 4 bases, and 9 bases separated the two germline ends. The length of the CDR3 is 13 residues. Written as DNA, the CDR3 is TGTGCCAGCAGTTTCCTACGCGGCACTGAAGCTTTCTTT. Its protein product is CASSFLRGTEAFF.

This clone appeared a few times. V gene TRBV7-2 combines with J gene TRBJ1-6; 7 bases map to TRBD1. Losses at the gene ends were 4 bases for V and 10 bases for J; bases not matched to a gene: 10. The CDR3 consists of 15 residues. The germline gives CDR1 SGHTA, CDR2 FQGNSA. The CDR3 here is CASSSTTGRGSPLHF. CDR3 DNA sequence: TGTGCCAGCAGCTCGACGACAGGGCGGGGATCACCCCTCCACTTT. Filled out from reference TRBV7-2 and TRBJ1-6, the complete variable domain reads GAGVSQSPSNKVTEKGKDVELRCDPISGHTALYWYRQSLGQGLEFLIYFQGNSAPDKSGLPSDRFSAERTGGSVSTLTIQRTQQEDSAVYLCASSSTTGRGSPLHFGNGTRLTVT.

The V and J genes are TRBV6-6 and TRBJ1-2, with D tentatively TRBD1 (5 bases). The CDR3 loop spans 12 amino acids. Germline loops: CDR1 MNHNY, CDR2 SVGAGI (reference sequence). Trimming removed 9 bases at V and 7 bases at J, with 15 bases between. The chain's CDR3 is CASEGAGFGYTF. The CDR3 DNA follows: TGTGCCAGTGAAGGAGCAGGGTTTGGCTACACCTTC.

The chain is built from TRBV5-4 and TRBJ2-6; 7 bases agree with TRBD1. This CDR3 is 19 amino acids long. The germline CDR1 and CDR2 sequences are SGHNT and YYREEE (reference sequence). V was pared by 0 bases and J by 0 bases, with 9 bases of the junction left unmatched. The CDR3 DNA is TGTGCCAGCAGCTTGGGCCTTGGACAGGCTATCTCTGGGGCCAACGTCCTGACTTTC. It codes for CASSLGLGQAISGANVLTF.

The chain uses TRBV19 and TRBJ2-4; D perhaps matches TRBD2 (5 bases). The CDR3 contains 17 residues. The V end lost 1 base, the J end lost 1 base, and 14 bases lay between the germline ends. CDR1 and CDR2 (germline): LNHDA, SQIVND (reference sequence). For the CDR3, the DNA is TGTGCCAGTAGTATAGGCAGCGGCGTGGGCGCCAAAAACATTCAGTACTTC. It specifies CASSIGSGVGAKNIQYF.

J is TRBJ2-3 and V is TRBV27; 8 nucleotides line up with TRBD2. With V trimmed by 3 bases and J by 4 bases, 9 bases remained unmatched. Germline CDR1 is MNHEY and CDR2 is SMNVEV (reference sequence). There are 16 residues in the CDR3. CDR3 sequence reads: CASSLVGGAPSDTQYF. CDR3 bases: TGTGCCAGCAGTTTGGTCGGGGGGGCCCCGTCAGATACGCAGTATTTT.

The chain joins TRBV19 to TRBJ1-1; maybe TRBD1 (6 bases). The CDR3 covers 15 residues. V lost 3 bases to trimming and J lost 0 bases, with 11 bases between them. Germline CDR1 reads LNHDA; CDR2 reads SQIVND (reference sequence). CDR3 loop: CASSMPDRMNTEAFF. Written as DNA, the CDR3 is TGTGCCAGTAGTATGCCAGACAGGATGAACACTGAAGCTTTCTTT.

The rearrangement joins TRBV5-1 to TRBJ1-2; weak D call: TRBD1 (6 bases). Per germline, CDR1 SGHRS and CDR2 YFSETQ. Trimming pared 4 bases from V and 5 bases from J, leaving 15 bases between. The CDR3 runs to 14 residues. The CDR3 here is CASSQTGPIYGYTF. In nucleotides, the CDR3 is TGCGCCAGCAGCCAGACAGGTCCGATTTATGGCTACACCTTC. Variable domain in full (rest from reference TRBV5-1 and TRBJ1-2): KAGVTQTPRYLIKTRGQQVTLSCSPISGHRSVSWYQQTPGQGLQFLFEYFSETQRNKGNFPGRFSGRQFSNSRSEMNVSTLELGDSALYLCASSQTGPIYGYTFGSGTRLTVV.